This TCR beta chain is from a study of response to subunit inactivated influenza vaccine. TCRdb analysed the RT-PCR reads with MiXCR anew, one entry per CDR3 protein. This table holds 500,000 to 600,000 distinct CDR3 sequences, approximately 7.1% found once. With 4 bases removed from V and 0 bases from J, the gap between germline ends came to 11 bases. From germline, CDR1 is SGHDT and CDR2 YYEEEE. This CDR3 is 15 amino acids long. The starting material was PBMCs from blood, obtained around 2 years after vaccination. This sequence originates from a man between 50 and 69 years old who received an inactivated influenza vaccine. The V gene is TRBV5-6, the J gene TRBJ1-3; possibly TRBD1 for D (5 bases). CDR3 residues: CASSRGLSSGNTIYF. The CDR3 DNA reads TGTGCCAGCAGCAGGGGACTGAGCTCTGGAAACACCATATATTTT.